A single sample is the source of the 13 T cell receptor beta chains below, sequenced in a study of beta chain features in type 1 diabetes. Expressed TCRB transcripts were sequenced, since all the RNA that had been isolated was reverse transcribed. Using immunoSEQ multiplex PCR, the repertoire was profiled, and TCRdb retains in-frame clones only, with some absent. The sample records approximately 340,000 clones, over 12% being singletons. Sequencing was carried out using naive CD4+ T cells from blood. All receptors come from a woman in her late teens or twenties in good health.

This clone was detected only a few times. J is TRBJ2-7 and V is TRBV27; 10 positions match TRBD1. CDR3 length: 12 amino acids. J gave up 4 bases and V 11 bases, and 5 bases lay outside the gene matches. Germline assignment: CDR1 MNHEY and CDR2 SMNVEV (reference sequence). The CDR3 spells CAGRDRGYEQYF. The CDR3 DNA reads as TGTGCCGGCCGGGACAGGGGATACGAGCAGTACTTC.

The genes are TRBV29-1 and TRBJ2-3; 9 bases match TRBD1. The CDR3 covers 16 residues. V was clipped by 4 bases and J by 3 bases; unmatched bases: 11. Germline V gives CDR1 SQVTM, CDR2 ANQGSEA. CDR3 sequence reads: CSVVTGTGLLTDTQYF. CDR3 bases: TGCAGCGTTGTGACCGGGACAGGGTTGTTGACAGATACGCAGTATTTT.

The V call is TRBV7-9, the J call TRBJ2-1; tentatively, D is TRBD1 (6 bases). Trimming took 6 bases from V and 3 from J, leaving 12 bases between them. Per the germline V gene, CDR1 is SEHNR and CDR2 is FQNEAQ (reference sequence). This CDR3 has 14 amino acids. In DNA, the CDR3 is TGTGCCAGCAGTGAAGGGGGAGTCTACAATGAGCAGTTCTTC. Translation: CASSEGGVYNEQFF.

This clone was found once. The V call is TRBV29-1, the J call TRBJ1-1, with D unresolved. The CDR3 spans 11 residues. Germline values: CDR1 SQVTM, CDR2 ANQGSEA. Trimming stripped 7 bases from V and 1 base from J, with 7 bases between. The CDR3 nucleotides are TGCAGCGCGTCAGAGAACACTGAAGCTTTCTTT. Translating it yields CSASENTEAFF.

The chain combines TRBV28 with TRBJ2-5; 12 bases are shared with TRBD2. Per germline, CDR1 MDHEN and CDR2 SYDVKM. J lost 6 bases, V lost 6 bases, and 14 bases had no gene match. This CDR3 contains 17 residues. The CDR3 bases are TGTGCCAGCAGCCGTGCCGGGACTAGCGGGCGAGGGAAGACCCAGTACTTC. Protein: CASSRAGTSGRGKTQYF.

V and J are TRBV7-9 and TRBJ2-7; 12 bases map to TRBD2. With 4 bases clipped from V and 5 bases from J, the junction kept 12 bases outside the gene matches. The germline gives CDR1 SEHNR, CDR2 FQNEAQ (reference sequence). This CDR3 comprises 17 residues. The CDR3: CASSSPQRLAGAHEQYF. CDR3 sequence (DNA): TGTGCCAGCAGCTCCCCCCAGAGACTAGCGGGAGCCCACGAGCAGTACTTC. The complete variable domain, with remaining parts taken from reference TRBV7-9 and TRBJ2-7, reads DTGVSQNPRHKITKRGQNVTFRCDPISEHNRLYWYRQTLGQGPEFLTYFQNEAQLEKSRLLSDRFSAERPKGSFSTLEIQRTEQGDSAMYLCASSSPQRLAGAHEQYFGPGTRLTVT.

The CDR3 DNA reads as TGTGCCAGCAGCTTAGTTGGGGGAGGTGAGCAGTTCTTC. Translated: CASSLVGGGEQFF. V is TRBV7-2 and J is TRBJ2-1, with a possible D match to TRBD2 (6 bases). The CDR3 has 13 residues. V was clipped by 1 base and J by 9 bases, with 10 bases between them. The germline gives CDR1 SGHTA, CDR2 FQGNSA.

This clone was detected a few times. The chain uses TRBV30 and TRBJ2-3, with 7 bases that match TRBD2. CDR1 is GTSNPN and CDR2 is SVGIG in the germline V gene (reference sequence). CDR3 length: 13 residues. The J segment lost 3 bases and the V segment lost 8 bases, leaving 8 bases of the junction unmatched. The CDR3: CALGGVGTDTQYF. The CDR3 DNA reads TGTGCCCTTGGGGGGGTCGGGACAGATACGCAGTATTTT.

This sequence joins TRBV19 and TRBJ1-2; D not certain. Trimming shortened V by 6 bases and J by 2 bases, and 7 bases separated the two germline ends. CDR1 is LNHDA and CDR2 is SQIVND in the germline V gene (reference sequence). This CDR3 is 12 amino acids long. The chain's CDR3 is CASRGANYGYTF. The CDR3 DNA reads TGTGCCAGTAGGGGCGCGAACTATGGCTACACCTTC.

The gene calls are TRBV5-1 and TRBJ2-1; D is perhaps TRBD1 (5 bases). The CDR3 length is 15 residues. The V gene's germline CDR1 is SGHRS and CDR2 YFSETQ. Trimming cost V 4 bases and J 2 bases, with 13 bases left between them. CDR3 DNA sequence: TGCGCCAGCAGCCCGGAAGGGGATGCCTACAATGAGCAGTTCTTC. This translates into CASSPEGDAYNEQFF.

This clone was observed a handful of times. The chain couples TRBV7-9 to TRBJ1-2; D is unclear. The CDR3 extends over 13 amino acids. CDR1 SEHNR and CDR2 FQNEAQ come from the germline V gene (reference sequence). Trimming removed 3 bases from V and 3 bases from J, with 8 bases in between. The CDR3 spells CASSFKSDYGYTF. The CDR3 DNA follows: TGTGCCAGCAGCTTCAAGTCGGACTATGGCTACACCTTC.

This clone was detected a few times. The chain has TRBV4-2 and TRBJ2-2, with TRBD2 matching 7 bases. CDR1 is LGHNA, CDR2 YNFKEQ, per germline. V shed 4 bases and J 6 bases; nucleotides not matched to a gene: 17. This CDR3 spans 18 amino acids. The CDR3 here is CASSLETRSGETAGELFF. The CDR3 DNA follows: TGTGCCAGCAGCCTCGAGACGAGGAGCGGGGAGACGGCCGGGGAGCTGTTTTTT.

Regarding this clone: The same CDR3 arises from other DNA sequences in this sample as well. J is TRBJ2-1 and V is TRBV6-5; TRBD2 aligns across 7 bases. With V trimmed by 2 bases and J by 3 bases, 4 bases remained unmatched. The CDR3 length is 15 residues. CDR1 and CDR2 from the germline V gene are MNHEY and SVGAGI. The CDR3 protein is CASSYGLADYNEQFF. CDR3 nucleotides: TGTGCCAGCAGTTACGGCCTAGCGGACTACAATGAGCAGTTCTTC.